This T cell receptor (beta chain) was documented in a study of shared clonotypes between healthy human individuals. The CDR3 has 12 residues. Germline CDR1 reads MNHNS; CDR2 reads SASEGT. After removal of 6 bases from V and 9 bases from J, the junction contained 4 bases not matched to a gene. The method was immunoSEQ multiplex PCR; TCRdb's version includes in-frame clones alone and lacks a portion of them. The data show 2 million or so clones, with 85% to 95% seen just once and about 0.13% held by the top ten. Sequenced sample: naive CD4+ T cells sorted from blood. Regarding subset: CD45RA+ positively selected. The TCR originated in a man between 18 and 35 years old in good health. This sequence joins TRBV6-1 and TRBJ2-1; TRBD2 agrees at 8 bases. The CDR3 nucleotides are TGTGCCAGCAGGGCAGCGGGAGTTGAGCAGTTCTTC. Translating gives CASRAAGVEQFF.